The sequence of this TCR beta chain was determined in a study of neurological immune-mediated disorders. Study-wide results and limits: Phylogenetic grouping assigned the repertoires of 18 of 34 multiple sclerosis patients to one related-CDR3 cluster, which constitutes a possible signature. The study found no CDR3 amino acid sequences shared by expanded clones across subjects, suggesting private repertoires in all groups. While HTLV-1-associated myelopathy showed the greatest TCR clonal expansion, multiple sclerosis showed the least, falling below healthy controls. None of the features examined (clinical or MRI) was associated with the multiple sclerosis repertoire cluster.

This clonotype was seen at least ten times. Its antigen is unknown. In TCRdb, the 5' RACE reads were re-called with MiXCR into one record per CDR3 protein. In the table there are about 50,000 distinct CDR3 sequences, approximately 3% of which are singletons. Material for sequencing was PBMCs. This sequence originates from a woman aged 45-65 years with multiple sclerosis.

CDR3 in amino acids: CSAIRGPQETQYF. The CDR3 DNA sequence: TGCAGTGCAATACGGGGTCCCCAAGAGACCCAGTACTTC. The V call is TRBV20-1, the J call TRBJ2-5, with a weak D call TRBD2 (5 bases). CDR1 and CDR2 (germline): DFQATT, SNEGSKA (reference sequence). The CDR3 totals 13 residues. Trimming pared 6 bases from V and 1 base from J, leaving 12 bases between.